The source of this TCR beta chain is a study of shared clonotypes between healthy human individuals. Study-level results: Sharing across four donors was highest in naive CD4 (roughly 5%) and lowest in memory CD8 (roughly 0.4%). Among donors, clonotype sharing was expected to be affected by sequencing depth.

Roughly 200 ng DNA, tens of thousands of T cell genomes, went into each sorted-subset replicate PCR. Sequencing used immunoSEQ multiplex PCR; TCRdb keeps in-frame clones, though not all of them. The sample records around 560,000 clones, 95% being singletons. Of note for this clone: What it recognizes is unknown.

Trimming left V 0 bases short and J 0 bases short, with 14 bases between. The CDR3 totals 16 residues. The germline V gene encodes CDR1 SQVTM and CDR2 ANQGSEA. CD45RO-negative CD8 cells positively selected for CCR7 made up the naive population, which excluded terminally differentiated effector memory CD45RA+ cells. The chain employs TRBV29-1 and TRBJ1-1; D ambiguous. Sequences were obtained from naive CD8+ T cells sorted from blood. The sequence was collected from a woman between 25 and 40 years old in good health. The CDR3 reads CSVEDHPDTLNTEAFF. The CDR3, as DNA: TGCAGCGTTGAAGATCATCCCGATACACTGAACACTGAAGCTTTCTTT.